This T cell receptor beta chain stems from a study of blood T cells in healthy people across ages. Alongside a J-beta primer mix, a sample-barcoded 5' primer served in a second PCR lasting roughly 6 to 12 cycles. The template-switch adaptor was a 5' adaptor with 12 random nucleotides. It tagged each cDNA molecule. TCRdb re-called the 5' RACE reads through MiXCR, storing one row per CDR3 protein. The sample gives approximately 830,000 distinct CDR3 sequences, 62% of which show up once; 25% to 30% is in the top ten. This clonotype was recorded a few times. The antigen is undetermined. Study-wide results and limits: Unsorted PBMCs blocked a conclusive comparison of naive and antigen-experienced cells.

The CDR3 covers 14 residues. V gave up 2 bases and J gave up 6 bases, with 13 bases separating them. The germline CDR1 and CDR2 sequences are SGHVS and FNYEAQ. The rearrangement links TRBV7-6 to TRBJ2-5; unclear D gene. Sequenced input: blood. The TCR was taken from a man aged 25 to 45 in good health. CDR3 coding DNA: TGTGCCAGCAGCTTAATGGCCACGGATAAGACCCAGTACTTC. Translated, it gives CASSLMATDKTQYF.